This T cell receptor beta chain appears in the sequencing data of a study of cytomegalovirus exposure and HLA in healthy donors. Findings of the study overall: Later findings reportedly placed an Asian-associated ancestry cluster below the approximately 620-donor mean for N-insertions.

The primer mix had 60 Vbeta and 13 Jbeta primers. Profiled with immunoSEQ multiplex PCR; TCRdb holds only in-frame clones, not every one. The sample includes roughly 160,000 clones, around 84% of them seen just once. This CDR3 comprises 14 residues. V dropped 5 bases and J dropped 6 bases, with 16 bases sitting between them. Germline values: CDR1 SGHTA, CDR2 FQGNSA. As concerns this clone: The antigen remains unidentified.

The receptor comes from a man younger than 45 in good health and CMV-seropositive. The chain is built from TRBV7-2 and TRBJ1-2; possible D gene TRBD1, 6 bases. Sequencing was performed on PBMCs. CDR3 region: CASSGAGTTHGYTF. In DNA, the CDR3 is TGTGCCAGCAGCGGGGCCGGGACAACCCATGGCTACACCTTC.